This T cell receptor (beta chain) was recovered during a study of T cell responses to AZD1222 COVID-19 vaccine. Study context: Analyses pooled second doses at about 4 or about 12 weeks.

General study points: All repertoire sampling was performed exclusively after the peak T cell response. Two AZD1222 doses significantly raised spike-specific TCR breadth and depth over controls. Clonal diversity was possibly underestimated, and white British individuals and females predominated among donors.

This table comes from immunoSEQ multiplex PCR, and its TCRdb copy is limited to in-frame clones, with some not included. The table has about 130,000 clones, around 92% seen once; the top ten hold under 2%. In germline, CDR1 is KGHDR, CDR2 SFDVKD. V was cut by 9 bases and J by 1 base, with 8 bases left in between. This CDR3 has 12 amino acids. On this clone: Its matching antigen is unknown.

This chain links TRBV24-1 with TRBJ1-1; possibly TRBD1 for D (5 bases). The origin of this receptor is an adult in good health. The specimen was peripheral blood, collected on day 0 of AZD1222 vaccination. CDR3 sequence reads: CATQGQNTEAFF. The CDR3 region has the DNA TGTGCCACCCAAGGACAGAACACTGAAGCTTTCTTT.